A single sample gave rise to the 30 T cell receptor beta chains below, sequenced in a study of T cells in Graves' hyperthyroidism and ophthalmopathy. There were TCR beta CDR3 regions amplified from RNA transcripts. The HTBI primer set drove a first-round RT-PCR of the TCR CDR3. TCRdb called the multiplex PCR reads again in MiXCR, with one record for every CDR3 protein. The sample includes about 350,000 distinct CDR3 sequences, nearly 15% of them seen just once. The sample taken for sequencing was blood. These receptors were obtained from a woman aged 55-69 years with Graves' ophthalmopathy.

This clonotype was seen only a few times. The rearrangement links TRBV15 to TRBJ2-5, with TRBD2 matching over 8 bases. The ends lost 1 base at V and 5 bases at J; junction bases unmatched: 12. Per germline, CDR1 LNHNV and CDR2 YYDKDF (reference sequence). The CDR3 covers 17 residues. In DNA, the CDR3 is TGTGCCACCAGCAGAGGTCTCCTAGCGGGCCCTGAGGAGACCCAGTACTTC. It encodes CATSRGLLAGPEETQYF.

This clonotype was seen repeatedly, ten times or more. The V gene is TRBV30, the J gene TRBJ1-2, with D hard to call. Germline CDR1 and CDR2: GTSNPN and SVGIG (reference sequence). CDR3 length equals 12 residues. V shed 0 bases and J shed 4 bases, with 6 bases lying between them. The CDR3 DNA is TGTGCCTGGAGTGTGGCGGCCTATGGCTACACCTTC. Translated: CAWSVAAYGYTF.

This clonotype was recorded at least ten times. The rearrangement uses TRBV2 and TRBJ2-1, with 11 bases identical to TRBD2. Germline V gene lookup returns CDR1 SNHLY and CDR2 FYNNEI. The CDR3 is 15 amino acids. V lost 2 bases, J lost 6 bases, and 3 bases stayed unmatched. This CDR3 reads CASSERSGRVNEQFF. Written as DNA, the CDR3 is TGTGCCAGCAGTGAACGTAGCGGGAGGGTCAATGAGCAGTTCTTC.

This clonotype appeared many times. V gene TRBV7-9 combines with J gene TRBJ2-7; D is possibly TRBD2 (5 bases). This CDR3 has 12 residues. V shed 6 bases and J shed 3 bases, with 9 bases lying between them. The germline CDR1 and CDR2 sequences are SEHNR and FQNEAQ (reference sequence). The CDR3 DNA sequence: TGTGCCAGCAGGTCCGGGGACTACGAGCAGTACTTC. Amino acids: CASRSGDYEQYF.

This clonotype occurred many times. This CDR3 is CASAVTFDRADEQYF. The CDR3 DNA sequence: TGTGCCAGCGCCGTAACCTTTGACAGGGCCGACGAGCAGTACTTC. The gene calls are TRBV7-9 and TRBJ2-7, with 7 bases fitting TRBD1. Trimming removed 8 bases from V and 5 bases from J; junction bases left unmatched: 15. Germline V lookup: CDR1 SEHNR, CDR2 FQNEAQ (reference sequence). CDR3 length equals 15 residues.

This clonotype was found many times. The chain links TRBV20-1 to TRBJ2-3; D may be TRBD2 (6 bases). CDR3 length: 15 residues. The V gene's germline CDR1 is DFQATT and CDR2 SNEGSKA (reference sequence). Trimming removed 6 bases from V and 0 bases from J, with 16 bases in between. The CDR3 DNA is TGCAGTGCCCTGTCGGGGGACCCGAGCACAGATACGCAGTATTTT. Protein sequence: CSALSGDPSTDTQYF.

On this clonotype: This may come from a read error, since a much larger clone is one base off. The V and J genes are TRBV18 and TRBJ1-2; D is possibly TRBD1 (5 bases). This CDR3 has 15 amino acids. Germline CDR1 is KGHSH and CDR2 is LQKENI. CDR3 protein: CAGSPQGGSNYGYTF. CDR3 DNA: TGTGCCGGCTCACCTCAGGGCGGCTCTAACTATGGCTACACCTTC. Full variable domain (missing parts from reference TRBV18 and TRBJ1-2): NAGVMQNPRHLVRRRGQEARLRCSPMKGHSHVYWYRQLPEEGLKFMVYLQKENIIDESGMPKERFSAEFPKEGPSILRIQQVVRGDSAAYFCAGSPQGGSNYGYTFGSGTRLTVV.

This clonotype was observed a handful of times. The chain links TRBV20-1 to TRBJ1-6; 7 nucleotides line up with TRBD1. This CDR3 is 17 amino acids long. With 3 bases clipped from V and 0 bases from J, the junction kept 8 bases outside the gene matches. Germline V gene data show CDR1 as DFQATT and CDR2 as SNEGSKA (reference sequence). In nucleotides, the CDR3 is TGCAGTGCTAGGGGGGTAGACAGGGACTCCTATAATTCACCCCTCCACTTT. Protein: CSARGVDRDSYNSPLHF.

This clonotype has just a few counts. The rearrangement links TRBV7-9 to TRBJ2-1, with 12 bases aligning to TRBD2. This CDR3 is built from 18 residues. Germline CDR1 and CDR2: SEHNR and FQNEAQ (reference sequence). Trimming removed 8 bases from V and 2 bases from J; junction bases left unmatched: 13. The CDR3 DNA is TGTGCCAGCTGGGGGACTAGCGGGCCCAACCATCCCTACAATGAGCAGTTCTTC. Its translation is CASWGTSGPNHPYNEQFF. The whole variable domain, remainder taken from reference TRBV7-9 and TRBJ2-1, is DTGVSQNPRHKITKRGQNVTFRCDPISEHNRLYWYRQTLGQGPEFLTYFQNEAQLEKSRLLSDRFSAERPKGSFSTLEIQRTEQGDSAMYLCASWGTSGPNHPYNEQFFGPGTRLTVL.

This clonotype turned up a few times. This chain links TRBV20-1 with TRBJ2-2; D not resolved. The V and J ends lost 3 bases and 2 bases respectively, with 13 bases between them. This CDR3 region has 15 residues. Germline CDR1 is DFQATT and CDR2 is SNEGSKA (reference sequence). The CDR3 sequence: CSARKVLPNTGELFF. In DNA form, the CDR3 reads TGCAGTGCTAGGAAGGTTCTACCTAACACCGGGGAGCTGTTTTTT.

The rearrangement uses TRBV7-2 and TRBJ1-1; 12 bases align to TRBD1. The CDR3 loop spans 15 amino acids. The germline V gene has CDR1 SGHTA and CDR2 FQGNSA. Unmatched junction bases numbered 11, after V lost 4 bases and J lost 11 bases. CDR3 in amino acids: CASSSPGQGAGAAFF. The CDR3 DNA reads TGTGCCAGCAGCTCCCCGGGACAGGGGGCTGGTGCCGCTTTCTTT.

This clonotype was picked up a small number of times. Relative to the germline gene, one junction end is altered; a read error may explain this. V gene TRBV5-1 combines with J gene TRBJ2-3; the D gene could be TRBD1 or TRBD2 (5 bases each). This CDR3 is 16 amino acids long. Per the germline V gene, CDR1 is SGHRS and CDR2 is YFSETQ. The CDR3 sequence: CATSDWDLVGTDTQYF. CDR3 nucleotides: TGTGCCACCAGTGATTGGGACCTAGTGGGGACAGATACGCAGTATTTT.

The V call is TRBV12-5, the J call TRBJ2-1; D gene ambiguous. CDR3 length: 16 amino acids. V shed 5 bases and J shed 0 bases, with 14 bases lying between them. CDR1 and CDR2 from the germline V gene are LGHNT and FRNRAP. CDR3 nucleotide sequence: TGTGCTAGTGGTGAGGCAGGCTGGGCCTCCTACAATGAGCAGTTCTTC. Translation gives CASGEAGWASYNEQFF.

Many counts were recorded for this clonotype. The rearrangement joins TRBV2 to TRBJ2-1; D is possibly TRBD1 (6 bases). V lost 5 bases, J lost 7 bases, and 9 bases lay in between. This CDR3 comprises 12 residues. The germline V gene has CDR1 SNHLY and CDR2 FYNNEI. CDR3 sequence reads: CASSMQGNEQFF. The CDR3 bases are TGTGCCAGCAGTATGCAGGGGAATGAGCAGTTCTTC.

This rearrangement joins TRBV9 to TRBJ2-2; 8 nucleotides match TRBD2. Losses at the gene ends were 3 bases for V and 7 bases for J; bases not matched to a gene: 8. The germline V gene has CDR1 SGDLS and CDR2 YYNGEE. The length of the CDR3 is 15 residues. This CDR3 is CASSARTSWNGELFF. In nucleotides, the CDR3 is TGTGCCAGCAGCGCTCGGACTAGCTGGAACGGGGAGCTGTTTTTT.

At least ten counts were recorded for this clonotype. This chain joins TRBV20-1 and TRBJ2-5; 8 nucleotides line up with TRBD1. Germline trimming cut 8 bases from V and 0 bases from J; bases unmatched to any gene: 8. Germline CDR1 DFQATT, CDR2 SNEGSKA (reference sequence). The CDR3 is 14 residues long. Here the CDR3 reads CSSSPGGYQETQYF. CDR3 bases: TGCAGTTCATCGCCAGGGGGCTACCAAGAGACCCAGTACTTC.

A remark on this clonotype: Possible read error: a much larger clone is one base away. V and J are TRBV12-3 or TRBV12-4 and TRBJ2-2; D not certain. The CDR3 covers 12 residues. This chain's CDR3 is CAGSFWGKELFF. The CDR3 coding sequence is TGTGCCGGCAGTTTTTGGGGAAAGGAGCTGTTTTTT.

DNA of the CDR3: TGTGCCAGCAGCCGAACAGGGGCTGGGAACGAGCAGTACTTC. This translates into CASSRTGAGNEQYF. This chain connects TRBV7-8 to TRBJ2-7; TRBD1 agrees at 7 bases. The germline gives CDR1 SGHVS, CDR2 FQNEAQ. The ends lost 5 bases at V and 5 bases at J; junction bases unmatched: 9. This CDR3 region has 14 residues.

Only a few counts were recorded for this clonotype. A clone one base away is much larger, so this may be a read error. The chain has TRBV3-1 and TRBJ2-7; D remains unclear. Germline V CDR1 and CDR2: LGHDT, YNNKEL (reference sequence). The CDR3 runs 13 residues. CDR3 region: CARSQPSTYEQYF. The CDR3, as DNA: TGTGCCCGCAGCCAGCCCTCCACCTACGAGCAGTACTTC.

V usage is TRBV7-2 and J usage is TRBJ1-3; TRBD1 is a possible D gene (6 bases). The V gene's germline CDR1 is SGHTA and CDR2 FQGNSA. The V end lost 7 bases, the J end lost 8 bases, and 15 bases lay between the germline ends. CDR3 length: 13 amino acids. The DNA of the CDR3 is TGTGCCAGCACCTACCAGAGGGGGGACACCATATATTTT. Protein: CASTYQRGDTIYF.

Many counts were recorded for this clonotype. The chain is built from TRBV28 and TRBJ2-1; 7 nucleotides match TRBD1. This CDR3 is 15 amino acids long. After removal of 2 bases from V and 4 bases from J, the junction contained 5 bases not matched to a gene. Per the germline V gene, CDR1 is MDHEN and CDR2 is SYDVKM. This CDR3 reads CASSLGQGVYNEQFF. CDR3 coding DNA: TGTGCCAGCAGTTTAGGGCAGGGGGTTTACAATGAGCAGTTCTTC.

This clonotype was seen more than once but under ten times. This sequence joins TRBV4-1 and TRBJ1-1; D not resolved. There are 13 residues in the CDR3. Germline lookup yields CDR1 MGHRA and CDR2 YSYEKL. V was pared by 4 bases and J by 5 bases, with 11 bases between. The CDR3 DNA follows: TGCGCCAGCAGCCCCGTGCAGCAGACTGAAGCTTTCTTT. This encodes CASSPVQQTEAFF.

This clonotype has at least ten counts. The J gene is TRBJ1-5, the V gene TRBV28; unclear D gene. The CDR3 totals 15 residues. V dropped 6 bases and J dropped 5 bases, with 17 bases sitting between them. Germline V gene sequence: CDR1 MDHEN, CDR2 SYDVKM. The CDR3 DNA is TGTGCCAGCAGCGGGAGTCGCTTAATGGATCAGCCCCAGCATTTT. Amino acid sequence: CASSGSRLMDQPQHF.

The genes are TRBV6-1 and TRBJ2-5; no clear D gene. Per the germline V gene, CDR1 is MNHNS and CDR2 is SASEGT. This CDR3 is 13 amino acids long. V lost 3 bases and J lost 4, with 9 bases in between. The CDR3 is CASSDKGLETQYF. The CDR3 DNA reads as TGTGCCAGCAGTGATAAAGGATTAGAGACCCAGTACTTC.

Many counts were recorded for this clonotype. This chain uses TRBV27 with TRBJ2-3, with TRBD2 matching 16 bases. This CDR3 is 18 amino acids long. After removal of 3 bases from V and 8 bases from J, the junction contained 11 bases not matched to a gene. Germline assignment: CDR1 MNHEY and CDR2 SMNVEV (reference sequence). The DNA of the CDR3 is TGTGCCAGCAGTTTGGCCTGGGGACTAGCGGGAGGGCAGGGTACGCAGTATTTT. It encodes CASSLAWGLAGGQGTQYF.

This chain uses TRBV5-1 with TRBJ2-3; 10 nucleotides align to TRBD2. The CDR3 has 15 residues. The V segment lost 4 bases and the J segment 4 bases; nucleotides outside the gene matches: 6. Looked up from germline, CDR1 is SGHRS and CDR2 is YFSETQ. CDR3 sequence: CASSPTSGMADTQYF. The CDR3 DNA reads as TGCGCCAGCAGCCCAACTAGCGGGATGGCAGATACGCAGTATTTT.

This clonotype was detected a few times. The chain uses TRBV5-1 and TRBJ2-3; D remains unclear. Germline assignment: CDR1 SGHRS and CDR2 YFSETQ. The CDR3 has 17 amino acids. The germline V and J ends were trimmed by 4 bases and 0 bases, with 18 bases remaining between them. The CDR3 DNA reads TGCGCCAGCAGCACCGAGGCCCCTAGGGCTAGCACAGATACGCAGTATTTT. This sequence encodes CASSTEAPRASTDTQYF.

The CDR3 DNA is TGTGCCAGTAGAGCGACAGGGTCCTACGAGCAGTACTTC. Encoded protein: CASRATGSYEQYF. The chain employs TRBV19 and TRBJ2-7; 7 bases line up with TRBD1. In germline, CDR1 is LNHDA, CDR2 SQIVND (reference sequence). The CDR3 is made up of 13 amino acids. The J segment lost 1 base and the V segment lost 6 bases, leaving 3 bases of the junction unmatched.

The V call is TRBV7-2, the J call TRBJ2-7; no clear D gene. Germline assignment: CDR1 SGHTA and CDR2 FQGNSA. The V and J ends lost 3 bases and 2 bases respectively, with 14 bases between them. This CDR3 has 15 amino acids. The CDR3 nucleotides are TGTGCCAGCAGCTTTCGGGTGGGCGGCCCCTACGAGCAGTACTTC. Amino acids: CASSFRVGGPYEQYF. Drawing the rest from reference TRBV7-2 and TRBJ2-7, the complete variable domain is GAGVSQSPSNKVTEKGKDVELRCDPISGHTALYWYRQSLGQGLEFLIYFQGNSAPDKSGLPSDRFSAERTGGSVSTLTIQRTQQEDSAVYLCASSFRVGGPYEQYFGPGTRLTVT.

In its sample, this clonotype was seen a few times. The chain uses TRBV7-3 and TRBJ2-1, with 10 bases aligning to TRBD2. This CDR3 spans 16 amino acids. Looked up from germline, CDR1 is SGHTA and CDR2 is FQGTGA. The ends lost 5 bases at V and 7 bases at J; junction bases unmatched: 11. In DNA form, the CDR3 reads TGTGCCAGCAGCCCCATGGCACTAGCGGGACATAATGAGCAGTTCTTC. Translating it yields CASSPMALAGHNEQFF.